This T cell receptor (beta chain) came from a study of glioma-infiltrating T cells (dated by TCRdb to 2016 to 2017). For context, the study as a whole: The low-grade gliomas were WHO grade II oligodendrogliomas or astrocytomas, while the glioblastomas were WHO grade IV tumors sampled at initial diagnosis rather than at recurrent diagnosis. The sequencing target for blood libraries was about 4- to 11-fold coverage of some 1 million peripheral T cells. Glioma patients received dexamethasone for six or fewer days before surgery. To measure how far tissue and blood T-cell populations diverged, each tissue-infiltrating repertoire was compared against the peripheral blood repertoire of the same patient. Glioma tissue, non-neoplastic brain tissue and matched peripheral blood mononuclear cells were used as sources from which TCR alpha- and beta-chain repertoires were sequenced. Three low-grade glioma patients, several primary glioblastoma patients and three non-glioma patients contributing non-neoplastic brain tissue were included in the paired cohort.

In the case of this clonotype: There is no known antigen for this receptor. No much larger clone is present one base from it, and per-base qualities are unavailable.

Surgical brain or tumor specimens were cryofrozen in liquid nitrogen immediately after resection, and peripheral blood cells were collected concurrently. Overall study outcomes, separate from this receptor: Tissue and blood shared very few CDR3 sequences, a result attributed to high CDR3 diversity and limited sampling. Group comparisons rested on small numbers: three non-neoplastic, three low-grade glioma and fewer than 10 glioblastoma patients. VJ-independent divergence between tissue and blood was below expectation in non-neoplastic patients but above expectation in all gliomas, especially low-grade gliomas. Patients with low tissue-blood divergence were marked by a signature set of shared blood CDR3 motifs, and this signature set was depleted in highly divergent patients.

In the germline V gene (reference sequence), CDR1 corresponds to MNHNY and CDR2 to SVGAGI. V loses 2 bases, J loses 4 bases, and the germline ends lie 9 bases apart. Including cysteine and phenylalanine, the CDR3 has 14 amino acids. The retained sequence is limited to the CDR3, 42 bases, with the frame set at the first base. TCR alpha and beta CDR3 regions were amplified with the iRepertoire nested amplicon-rescue multiplex PCR (arm-PCR) platform from RNA. One-step reverse transcription and amplification used about 95-400 ng of tissue mRNA or PBMC total RNA as input. Following bead purification, Illumina adapters were added by a secondary multiplex PCR, and the libraries were gel-purified between 200 and 400 bp. Libraries carried internal 6-nucleotide barcodes used for demultiplexing. Libraries were sequenced on an Illumina MiSeq with 2x220 or 2x250 nucleotide paired-end reads. In the source study's methods: Paired reads were merged using FLASH 1.2.11 and aligned with BWA-MEM to the GRCh37 human genome, and TRA and TRB reads were then extracted. An IMGT-derived reference of cassette sequences and CDR3 motifs, with pseudogenes included, was used for V and J assignment. Three-frame translation of reads was performed, and productive CDR3s were defined as those with a C...FGXG motif and no stop codons. Unique combinations of V-J cassette pair and CDR3 amino acid sequence were defined as clonotypes. Hamming distance filtering was applied to reads, with thresholds set by the sequence error rate of each sample in mapped regions. Starting from the raw public reads, TCRdb applied fastp trimming at Q25, assembled clones with MiXCR and retained in-frame beta chains. Records with the same CDR3 protein are collapsed into one entry carrying the most frequent genes and DNA. These V and J calls originate from TCRdb's pipeline instead of the authors' own analysis. In all, the sample holds around 390,000 distinct CDR3 sequences, and about two fifths of those were seen once. More than 10% of the sample is in the top ten clones.

Sequencing was carried out using glioma tissue, nonneoplastic brain tissue, or PBMCs (not recorded which). Recombination connected TRBV6-6 to TRBJ2-1, with the D gene not confidently named. The TCR was taken from a human donor with low-grade glioma or glioblastoma, undergoing nonglioma brain surgery, or in good health (not recorded which). The sequence in DNA is TGTGCCAGCAGTTACGGGCAGAGGTACAATGAGCAGTTCTTC. Translated, it gives CASSYGQRYNEQFF.